Presented here are 30 T cell receptor beta chains from one specimen sequenced in a study of T cells in Graves' hyperthyroidism and ophthalmopathy. TCR beta CDR3 region amplification was performed from RNA transcripts. When the TCR CDR3 underwent first-round RT-PCR, the HTBI primer set was used. A single record per CDR3 protein comes from TCRdb applying MiXCR to the multiplex PCR reads. The table records 500,000 to 750,000 distinct CDR3 sequences, 12% to 15% of them present only once. Material for sequencing was blood. All receptors derive from a young woman with Graves' ophthalmopathy.

Many counts were recorded for this clonotype. The V call is TRBV27, the J call TRBJ2-7; the match to TRBD1 covers 8 bases. The CDR3 is 15 amino acids. The germline CDR1 and CDR2 sequences are MNHEY and SMNVEV (reference sequence). The junction had 7 bases not matched to a gene; V was cut back by 6 bases and J by 0 bases. CDR3 region: CASRRSGGASYEQYF. CDR3 nucleotide sequence: TGTGCCAGCAGGCGATCAGGGGGCGCCTCCTACGAGCAGTACTTC.

This clonotype appeared many times. The genes are TRBV11-2 and TRBJ1-2, with a tentative D call TRBD1 (6 bases). CDR1 and CDR2 (germline): SGHAT, FQNNGV. The CDR3 length is 15 residues. V lost 1 base, J lost 5 bases, and 14 bases lay in between. The CDR3 coding sequence is TGTGCCAGCAGCTTAGGGGTGGGGGCGCCTTATGGCTACACCTTC. This translates into CASSLGVGAPYGYTF.

A few counts support this clonotype. The chain combines TRBV24-1 with TRBJ1-5; D is perhaps TRBD1 (5 bases). Germline V gene sequence: CDR1 KGHDR, CDR2 SFDVKD. The CDR3 is 15 amino acids. The germline V and J ends were trimmed by 5 bases and 3 bases, with 13 bases remaining between them. The CDR3 here is CATSGSGSDNQPQHF. DNA of the CDR3: TGTGCCACCAGTGGTTCAGGGAGCGACAATCAGCCCCAGCATTTT.

In this sample, this clonotype turned up many times. J is TRBJ2-7 and V is TRBV10-3; 8 positions agree with TRBD2. The CDR3 has 18 amino acids. V dropped 2 bases and J dropped 5; count of bases not matched to a gene: 17. The germline gives CDR1 ENHRY, CDR2 SYGVKD. The DNA of the CDR3 is TGTGCCATCAGTGAGCCCCGTGGAAACAGCGGGAGTTTGGACGAGCAGTACTTC. The encoded protein is CAISEPRGNSGSLDEQYF.

This clonotype was found many times. The chain joins TRBV6-2 or TRBV6-3 to TRBJ2-7; D unresolved. The germline V gene encodes CDR1 MNHEY and CDR2 SVGEGT. The germline V and J ends were trimmed by 7 bases and 1 base, with 14 bases remaining between them. CDR3 length: 14 amino acids. The DNA for the CDR3 is TGTGCCAGCACCACCTTCGGGTCGTCCTACGAGCAGTACTTC. Amino acid sequence: CASTTFGSSYEQYF.

This chain connects TRBV19 to TRBJ1-5; maybe TRBD1 (5 bases). Trimming pared 10 bases from V and 5 bases from J, leaving 9 bases between. The length of the CDR3 is 11 residues. Germline V gives CDR1 LNHDA, CDR2 SQIVND (reference sequence). The CDR3 nucleotides read TGTGCCATTGGAGGGGATCAGCCCCAGCATTTT. Translation gives CAIGGDQPQHF.

This clonotype came up many times. The chain couples TRBV11-3 to TRBJ2-7; D is perhaps TRBD2 (6 bases). Trimming took 1 base from V and 6 from J, leaving 7 bases between them. CDR1 and CDR2 (germline): SGHNT, YENEEA. This CDR3 has 12 amino acids. The CDR3 DNA follows: TGTGCCAGCAGCTTAGCCGGGGGCGAGCAGTACTTC. Its protein is CASSLAGGEQYF. Filled out from reference TRBV11-3 and TRBJ2-7, the complete variable domain reads EAGVVQSPRYKIIEKKQPVAFWCNPISGHNTLYWYLQNLGQGPELLIRYENEEAVDDSQLPKDRFSAERLKGVDSTLKIQPAELGDSAVYLCASSLAGGEQYFGPGTRLTVT.

This clonotype was counted ten times or more. V and J are TRBV15 and TRBJ2-7; D not certain. Trimming removed 1 base from V and 3 bases from J, with 7 bases in between. The CDR3 has 13 residues. Germline loops: CDR1 LNHNV, CDR2 YYDKDF (reference sequence). DNA of the CDR3: TGTGCCACCAGCAGAGGGAACAGCTACGAGCAGTACTTC. It translates to CATSRGNSYEQYF.

This clonotype was seen more than once but under ten times. This chain uses TRBV4-1 with TRBJ1-1; D is uncertain. CDR1 and CDR2 (germline): MGHRA, YSYEKL. This CDR3 has 16 residues. Deletions cut 1 base from V and 0 bases from J, with 12 bases between. This chain's CDR3 is CASSQGPLGMNTEAFF. In nucleotides, the CDR3 is TGCGCCAGCAGCCAAGGTCCCCTGGGGATGAACACTGAAGCTTTCTTT.

This clonotype was counted at least ten times. The V and J genes are TRBV11-2 and TRBJ2-7; 8 bases map to TRBD2. Germline V gives CDR1 SGHAT, CDR2 FQNNGV. V shed 6 bases and J 6 bases; nucleotides not matched to a gene: 7. The CDR3 length is 13 residues. The CDR3 sequence: CASRAGGFVEQYF. In DNA, the CDR3 is TGTGCCAGCAGGGCGGGAGGATTTGTCGAGCAGTACTTC.

The gene calls are TRBV24-1 and TRBJ2-2; TRBD2 might be the D (5 bases). The CDR3 has 14 residues. Looked up from germline, CDR1 is KGHDR and CDR2 is SFDVKD. Deletions cut 1 base from V and 5 bases from J, with 7 bases between. The CDR3 DNA sequence: TGTGCCACCAGTGATTTAAGCGGTACCGGGGAGCTGTTTTTT. Translated: CATSDLSGTGELFF.

This clonotype was observed many times. V is TRBV6-1 and J is TRBJ1-1; D is ambiguous. V was cut by 6 bases and J by 3 bases, with 8 bases left in between. The CDR3 spans 12 residues. The germline V gene has CDR1 MNHNS and CDR2 SASEGT. The CDR3 bases are TGTGCCAGCAGCCCCCCGGACACTGAAGCTTTCTTT. This gives the protein CASSPPDTEAFF.

In this sample, this clonotype turned up many times. The chain employs TRBV5-1 and TRBJ2-7; 15 bases line up with TRBD2. V lost 5 bases, J lost 0 bases, and 15 bases stayed unmatched. The CDR3 runs to 20 residues. From germline, CDR1 is SGHRS and CDR2 YFSETQ. The CDR3 sequence is CASSKDRGGLAGGLSYEQYF. CDR3 nucleotides: TGCGCCAGCAGTAAGGACAGGGGGGGACTAGCGGGAGGCCTCTCCTACGAGCAGTACTTC. The full variable domain, with the rest looked up from reference TRBV5-1 and TRBJ2-7, is KAGVTQTPRYLIKTRGQQVTLSCSPISGHRSVSWYQQTPGQGLQFLFEYFSETQRNKGNFPGRFSGRQFSNSRSEMNVSTLELGDSALYLCASSKDRGGLAGGLSYEQYFGPGTRLTVT.

The rearrangement uses TRBV20-1 and TRBJ2-3, with 9 positions matching TRBD2. The germline CDR1 and CDR2 sequences are DFQATT and SNEGSKA (reference sequence). The CDR3 contains 15 residues. After removal of 0 bases from V and 4 bases from J, the junction contained 5 bases not matched to a gene. Written as DNA, the CDR3 is TGCAGTGCTAGAGATAGTGGCGGGAGGGCAGATACGCAGTATTTT. Translated, it gives CSARDSGGRADTQYF.

This clonotype was counted many times. The rearrangement uses TRBV7-9 and TRBJ2-1; no firm D call. V lost 6 bases and J 8 bases, leaving 14 bases between the germline ends. Germline CDR1 and CDR2: SEHNR and FQNEAQ (reference sequence). The CDR3 is 13 residues long. In DNA, the CDR3 is TGTGCCAGCAGGGAGCGCGAGTCGGATGAGCAGTTCTTC. Protein: CASRERESDEQFF.

The CDR3 DNA sequence: TGTGCCAGCTCACCGCGGGGGGCTCTCAATGAGCAGTACTTC. Translation gives CASSPRGALNEQYF. The chain is built from TRBV18 and TRBJ2-7; 8 bases agree with TRBD2. This CDR3 has 14 amino acids. V was clipped by 3 bases and J by 7 bases; unmatched bases: 8. Germline loops: CDR1 KGHSH, CDR2 LQKENI.

This clonotype was detected once. Mismatch with germline at one junction end may stem from a read error. The J gene is TRBJ1-3, the V gene TRBV6-1, with a weak D call TRBD1 (5 bases). The CDR3 is made up of 14 amino acids. Per germline, CDR1 MNHNS and CDR2 SASEGT. The CDR3: CASSPMTAGNTTYF. The CDR3 region has the DNA TGTGCCAGCAGCCCCATGACAGCTGGAAACACCACATATTTT.

The sample holds many counts of this clonotype. V usage is TRBV28 and J usage is TRBJ2-3; tentatively, D is TRBD1 (5 bases). From germline, CDR1 is MDHEN and CDR2 SYDVKM. Trimming took off 10 bases at V and 4 bases at J, with 12 bases between the two ends. The CDR3 totals 12 residues. CDR3 nucleotide sequence: TGTGCCACAGGGTCGGTAGCAGATACGCAGTATTTT. Translation gives CATGSVADTQYF.

The rearrangement links TRBV7-9 to TRBJ2-7, with 10 bases identical to TRBD2. CDR1 is SEHNR and CDR2 is FQNEAQ in the germline V gene (reference sequence). This CDR3 region has 17 residues. V lost 0 bases to trimming and J lost 0 bases; unmatched junction nucleotides: 5. The CDR3 protein is CASSLALTSGFSYEQYF. CDR3 bases: TGTGCCAGCAGCTTAGCGCTGACTAGCGGGTTCTCCTACGAGCAGTACTTC.

This clonotype has ten or more counts. The V and J genes are TRBV7-9 and TRBJ2-1; D is uncertain. Germline V CDR1 and CDR2: SEHNR, FQNEAQ (reference sequence). This CDR3 comprises 13 residues. V lost 5 bases and J 7 bases, leaving 12 bases between the germline ends. CDR3 nucleotide sequence: TGTGCCAGCAGCGCCGACCTCAGGAATGAGCAGTTCTTC. This codes for CASSADLRNEQFF.

This clonotype was detected ten times or more. This rearrangement joins TRBV20-1 to TRBJ2-3; TRBD2 aligns across 8 bases. V shed 5 bases, J shed 2 bases, and the junction held 6 bases outside the gene matches. The CDR3 sequence is 14 residues long. CDR1 DFQATT and CDR2 SNEGSKA come from the germline V gene (reference sequence). The CDR3 is CSAETSGATDTQYF. As DNA, the CDR3 is TGCAGTGCTGAAACTAGCGGAGCCACAGATACGCAGTATTTT.

The rearrangement links TRBV19 to TRBJ2-7; 7 bases align to TRBD2. The CDR3 has 12 amino acids. J was trimmed by 6 bases and V by 9 bases; bases with no gene match: 8. Per the germline V gene, CDR1 is LNHDA and CDR2 is SQIVND (reference sequence). CDR3 amino acids: CASQRVAGEQYF. CDR3 DNA sequence: TGTGCCAGCCAAAGGGTAGCGGGCGAGCAGTACTTC.

Concerning this clonotype itself: This may arise from a read error, as a much more abundant clone is one base away. The V and J genes are TRBV28 and TRBJ1-2; D is perhaps TRBD1 (5 bases). With 6 bases removed from V and 4 bases from J, the gap between germline ends came to 21 bases. Germline V gives CDR1 MDHEN, CDR2 SYDVKM. CDR3 length equals 16 residues. CDR3 region: CASSRPTGGLGYGYTF. CDR3 nucleotides: TGTGCCAGCAGCCGCCCTACCGGGGGTCTGGGCTATGGCTACACCTTC.

This clonotype has a handful of counts. This chain uses TRBV6-2 or TRBV6-3 with TRBJ2-7; the D gene is possibly TRBD1 (5 bases). The CDR3 length is 16 residues. V lost 2 bases, J lost 4 bases, and 18 bases lay in between. Germline assignment: CDR1 MNHEY and CDR2 SVGEGT. The CDR3 nucleotides read TGTGCCAGCAGTTACCCTCAGGACAATGGGGCTTACGAGCAGTACTTC. Its protein product is CASSYPQDNGAYEQYF.

This clonotype was observed a few times. This chain links TRBV7-9 with TRBJ1-5; TRBD1 aligns across 9 bases. Germline trimming cut 4 bases from V and 6 bases from J; bases unmatched to any gene: 7. The germline V gene encodes CDR1 SEHNR and CDR2 FQNEAQ (reference sequence). This CDR3 region has 15 residues. The CDR3 DNA reads as TGTGCCAGCAGCTCGACAGGGGGGTTTGGTCAGCCCCAGCATTTT. Protein sequence: CASSSTGGFGQPQHF. Full variable domain (rest looked up from reference TRBV7-9 and TRBJ1-5): DTGVSQNPRHKITKRGQNVTFRCDPISEHNRLYWYRQTLGQGPEFLTYFQNEAQLEKSRLLSDRFSAERPKGSFSTLEIQRTEQGDSAMYLCASSSTGGFGQPQHFGDGTRLSIL.

This clonotype has at least ten counts. V and J are TRBV7-3 and TRBJ1-6; 10 bases are shared with TRBD1. With V trimmed by 2 bases and J by 8 bases, 3 bases remained unmatched. The CDR3 runs 15 residues. Germline V gives CDR1 SGHTA, CDR2 FQGTGA. For the CDR3, the DNA is TGTGCCAGCAGCTTAGTGACAGGGGGCGATTCACCCCTCCACTTT. It translates to CASSLVTGGDSPLHF.

V is TRBV28 and J is TRBJ1-1, with 9 bases lining up with TRBD1. The CDR3 totals 19 residues. CDR1 and CDR2 (germline): MDHEN, SYDVKM. Losses at the gene ends were 8 bases for V and 1 base for J; bases not matched to a gene: 20. CDR3 loop: CASRRRRDRVRGGNTEAFF. The CDR3 DNA follows: TGTGCCAGCCGCCGTCGAAGGGACAGGGTAAGGGGGGGGAACACTGAAGCTTTCTTT.

This clonotype occurred many times. V and J are TRBV7-2 and TRBJ2-1; 15 bases agree with TRBD2. The CDR3 has 19 residues. CDR1 is SGHTA and CDR2 is FQGNSA in the germline V gene. With V trimmed by 5 bases and J by 5 bases, 13 bases remained unmatched. The DNA for the CDR3 is TGTGCCAGCAGCCCCTGGACTAGCGGGAGGGCCTCAAACAACAATGAGCAGTTCTTC. It codes for CASSPWTSGRASNNNEQFF.

This clonotype was seen at least ten times. This chain joins TRBV6-1 and TRBJ2-3; TRBD1 aligns across 8 bases. V dropped 6 bases and J dropped 2; count of bases not matched to a gene: 7. Germline V gene sequence: CDR1 MNHNS, CDR2 SASEGT. CDR3 size: 15 residues. CDR3 loop: CASSHRGATTDTQYF. Written as DNA, the CDR3 is TGTGCCAGCAGCCACAGGGGGGCCACCACAGATACGCAGTATTTT.

V is TRBV27 and J is TRBJ2-3, with a possible D match to TRBD1 (6 bases). V dropped 0 bases and J dropped 3 bases, with 10 bases sitting between them. CDR3 length: 15 amino acids. CDR1 and CDR2 (germline): MNHEY, SMNVEV (reference sequence). CDR3 sequence: CASSLSWGLTDTQYF. For the CDR3, the DNA is TGTGCCAGCAGTTTATCGTGGGGGCTGACAGATACGCAGTATTTT.